The 25 T cell receptor beta chains listed next were all sequenced from one sample in a study of blood T cell repertoires in COVID-19 (dated by TCRdb to the early 2020s). Library construction relied on the immunoSEQ multiplex PCR assay. In its TCRdb copy, this immuneACCESS table keeps in-frame sequences only and misses some clones. Where compared with another copy, unresolved V genes explain less than half of these, and the others have no known cause. This sample lists tens of thousands of clones; around 65% were detected once. Just under 9% of the sample belongs to the ten largest clones. What was sequenced was peripheral blood. The source of these receptors is a woman aged 65 to 85 with acute or convalescent COVID-19.

The chain couples TRBV19 to TRBJ2-6; no definite D call. Trimming shortened V by 5 bases and J by 2 bases, and 7 bases separated the two germline ends. The CDR3 sequence is 14 residues long. Per germline, CDR1 LNHDA and CDR2 SQIVND (reference sequence). DNA for the CDR3: TGTGCCAGTAGTCCGGGTACTGGGGCCAACGTCCTGACTTTC. Translated, it gives CASSPGTGANVLTF.

The rearrangement joins TRBV5-1 to TRBJ1-4; 7 bases align to TRBD1. The V and J ends lost 2 bases and 8 bases, in that order; junction bases with no gene match: 6. The length of the CDR3 is 14 residues. CDR1 SGHRS and CDR2 YFSETQ come from the germline V gene. The CDR3 DNA follows: TGCGCCAGCAGCTTATCGACAGGGTCCGAAAAACTGTTTTTT. Protein sequence: CASSLSTGSEKLFF.

The V gene is TRBV30, the J gene TRBJ2-7; the match to TRBD2 covers 7 bases. The V segment lost 3 bases and the J segment 6 bases; nucleotides outside the gene matches: 11. The V gene's germline CDR1 is GTSNPN and CDR2 SVGIG (reference sequence). The CDR3 has 14 residues. CDR3 bases: TGTGCCTGGAGCCCCCGGGCGGGAGCTCGCGAGCAGTACTTC. Its protein is CAWSPRAGAREQYF.

Only a few counts were recorded for this clone. This chain links TRBV5-1 with TRBJ1-1; D is uncertain. Germline assignment: CDR1 SGHRS and CDR2 YFSETQ. The CDR3 runs 12 residues. V lost 0 bases and J 7 bases, leaving 7 bases between the germline ends. CDR3 nucleotide sequence: TGCGCCAGCAGCTTGGAATCGGGTGAAGCTTTCTTT. Its translation is CASSLESGEAFF.

This sequence joins TRBV7-9 and TRBJ2-3; D might be TRBD1 (7 bases). V lost 2 bases to trimming and J lost 0 bases, with 9 bases between them. The CDR3 runs to 15 residues. Per the germline V gene, CDR1 is SEHNR and CDR2 is FQNEAQ (reference sequence). In DNA, the CDR3 is TGTGCCAGCAGCTTACAGGGGGGAAGCACAGATACGCAGTATTTT. This encodes CASSLQGGSTDTQYF. Full variable domain (missing parts from reference TRBV7-9 and TRBJ2-3): DTGVSQNPRHKITKRGQNVTFRCDPISEHNRLYWYRQTLGQGPEFLTYFQNEAQLEKSRLLSDRFSAERPKGSFSTLEIQRTEQGDSAMYLCASSLQGGSTDTQYFGPGTRLTVL.

This chain connects TRBV11-1 to TRBJ1-1; TRBD1 might be the D (5 bases). V lost 1 base to trimming and J lost 10 bases, with 10 bases between them. The CDR3 is made up of 12 amino acids. Germline V lookup: CDR1 SGHAT, CDR2 FQDESV (reference sequence). CDR3 DNA sequence: TGTGCCAGCAGCTTAGTACAGGTCGGAGCTTTCTTT. Protein: CASSLVQVGAFF.

This clone was observed a few times. This chain links TRBV7-6 with TRBJ2-1; TRBD1 matches 7 bases. V gave up 5 bases and J gave up 3 bases; unmatched junction bases: 7. This CDR3 spans 15 amino acids. Germline CDR1 SGHVS, CDR2 FNYEAQ. CDR3: CASSPASGGYNEQFF. CDR3 nucleotide sequence: TGTGCCAGCAGCCCCGCGTCAGGGGGCTACAATGAGCAGTTCTTC. The full variable domain, its missing parts supplied by reference TRBV7-6 and TRBJ2-1, is GAGVSQSPRYKVTKRGQDVALRCDPISGHVSLYWYRQALGQGPEFLTYFNYEAQQDKSGLPNDRFSAERPEGSISTLTIQRTEQRDSAMYRCASSPASGGYNEQFFGPGTRLTVL.

The J gene is TRBJ1-1, the V gene TRBV4-1; 7 bases are a match to TRBD1. This CDR3 has 14 amino acids. Unmatched junction bases numbered 4, after V lost 6 bases and J lost 0 bases. Germline V gene data show CDR1 as MGHRA and CDR2 as YSYEKL. CDR3 amino acids: CASRPGGMNTEAFF. CDR3 in DNA: TGCGCCAGCAGACCAGGGGGGATGAACACTGAAGCTTTCTTT.

This clone has a handful of counts. The rearrangement joins TRBV14 to TRBJ2-3; D gene ambiguous. V was cut by 7 bases and J by 7 bases, with 9 bases left in between. Germline V gene data show CDR1 as SGHDN and CDR2 as FVKESK. The CDR3 has 11 amino acids. CDR3 in amino acids: CASNYLNTQYF. DNA for the CDR3: TGTGCCAGCAATTACTTAAATACGCAGTATTTT.

This CDR3 is CASSSTLAGVSYEQYF. The CDR3 DNA reads as TGTGCCAGCAGTTCCACTCTAGCGGGGGTCTCCTACGAGCAGTACTTC. The chain links TRBV28 to TRBJ2-7; 10 bases match TRBD2. The trim removed 4 bases at V and 0 bases at J, leaving 6 bases unmatched. Germline V CDR1 and CDR2: MDHEN, SYDVKM. The CDR3 has 16 residues.

The chain recombines TRBV27 with TRBJ2-5, with D perhaps matching TRBD2 (5 bases). Looked up from germline, CDR1 is MNHEY and CDR2 is SMNVEV (reference sequence). This CDR3 comprises 14 residues. Trimming pared 3 bases from V and 5 bases from J, leaving 13 bases between. This CDR3 reads CASSFGGLGETQYF. As DNA, the CDR3 is TGTGCCAGCAGTTTCGGAGGTTTGGGTGAGACCCAGTACTTC.

The V call is TRBV6-6, the J call TRBJ2-1; 7 positions match TRBD2. Germline V gene sequence: CDR1 MNHNY, CDR2 SVGAGI (reference sequence). The junction had 6 bases not matched to a gene; V was cut back by 2 bases and J by 5 bases. The CDR3 has 15 residues. CDR3 sequence (DNA): TGTGCCAGCAGTTACCGTCTAGCGGATAACAATGAGCAGTTCTTC. It yields the protein CASSYRLADNNEQFF.

V gene TRBV4-1 combines with J gene TRBJ2-3; TRBD2 aligns across 9 bases. CDR3 length equals 15 residues. From germline, CDR1 is MGHRA and CDR2 YSYEKL. V was clipped by 1 base and J by 4 bases; unmatched bases: 3. CDR3 in DNA: TGCGCCAGCAGCCAAGCAGGCGGGGGGGCAGATACGCAGTATTTT. This translates into CASSQAGGGADTQYF.

The rearrangement uses TRBV28 and TRBJ2-3, with TRBD2 matching over 7 bases. This CDR3 comprises 12 residues. J gave up 8 bases and V 7 bases, and 6 bases lay outside the gene matches. Germline V gives CDR1 MDHEN, CDR2 SYDVKM. The CDR3 loop is CASTSTSRTQYF. In DNA form, the CDR3 reads TGTGCCAGCACTTCGACTAGCCGTACGCAGTATTTT.

The chain uses TRBV5-6 and TRBJ1-2, with 9 bases lining up with TRBD1. Trimming removed 3 bases from V and 5 bases from J; junction bases left unmatched: 8. From germline, CDR1 is SGHDT and CDR2 YYEEEE. There are 15 residues in the CDR3. This CDR3 is CASSSAGTGQYGYTF. CDR3 bases: TGTGCCAGCAGCTCGGCCGGGACAGGGCAATATGGCTACACCTTC.

The J gene is TRBJ2-2, the V gene TRBV4-1; D not resolved. Germline CDR1 MGHRA, CDR2 YSYEKL. The CDR3 contains 13 residues. V lost 0 bases and J lost 4, with 3 bases in between. This CDR3 reads CASSQERTGELFF. The CDR3 region has the DNA TGCGCCAGCAGCCAAGAGCGCACCGGGGAGCTGTTTTTT.

The CDR3 DNA follows: TGTGCCAGCAGCGTATCGGGGTCTGGCTACACCTTC. Residues: CASSVSGSGYTF. The chain employs TRBV9 and TRBJ1-2; D unclear. V shed 1 base and J shed 7 bases, with 8 bases lying between them. Germline loops: CDR1 SGDLS, CDR2 YYNGEE. The CDR3 runs to 12 residues. Variable domain in full (rest from reference TRBV9 and TRBJ1-2): DSGVTQTPKHLITATGQRVTLRCSPRSGDLSVYWYQQSLDQGLQFLIQYYNGEERAKGNILERFSAQQFPDLHSELNLSSLELGDSALYFCASSVSGSGYTFGSGTRLTVV.

This clone was detected a few times. The CDR3 reads CASSQGWTSSEQYF. The CDR3 DNA follows: TGCGCCAGCAGCCAAGGTTGGACTAGCTCCGAGCAGTACTTC. The chain carries TRBV4-1 and TRBJ2-7, with 8 bases aligning to TRBD2. The germline gives CDR1 MGHRA, CDR2 YSYEKL. The CDR3 contains 14 residues. V lost 1 base, J lost 6 bases, and 5 bases stayed unmatched.

In this sample, this clone turned up a few times. This chain uses TRBV2 with TRBJ1-2; 8 nucleotides match TRBD1. V shed 6 bases, J shed 1 base, and the junction held 4 bases outside the gene matches. Germline assignment: CDR1 SNHLY and CDR2 FYNNEI. This CDR3 has 14 amino acids. The CDR3 loop is CASRGTGDNYGYTF. CDR3 DNA: TGTGCCAGCAGAGGGACAGGCGATAACTATGGCTACACCTTC.

The CDR3 region is CASSPGPGVDGYTF. DNA of the CDR3: TGTGCCAGCAGCCCCGGTCCCGGGGTAGATGGCTACACCTTC. The V and J genes are TRBV5-6 and TRBJ1-2; D uncertain. Germline CDR1 is SGHDT and CDR2 is YYEEEE. The CDR3 contains 14 residues. Trimming removed 4 bases from V and 6 bases from J, with 16 bases in between.

This clone appeared a few times. The gene calls are TRBV5-4 and TRBJ2-5; 14 bases are shared with TRBD2. The V gene end was trimmed by 4 bases and the J gene end by 4 bases; junction bases not matched to a gene: 6. This CDR3 spans 16 amino acids. Germline V CDR1 and CDR2: SGHNT, YYREEE (reference sequence). The DNA for the CDR3 is TGTGCCAGCAGCGCTAGGACTAGCGGGGGGCCAGAGACCCAGTACTTC. Encoded protein: CASSARTSGGPETQYF.

V and J are TRBV28 and TRBJ2-5, with D hard to call. The V gene's germline CDR1 is MDHEN and CDR2 SYDVKM. The CDR3 spans 19 residues. Trimming removed 3 bases from V and 2 bases from J, with 25 bases in between. The CDR3 loop is CASSFRLPPDGSLQETQYF. CDR3 DNA: TGTGCCAGCAGTTTTCGGCTACCTCCTGACGGGTCCCTTCAAGAGACCCAGTACTTC.

The chain couples TRBV7-2 to TRBJ2-1, with TRBD2 matching over 11 bases. CDR1 is SGHTA and CDR2 is FQGNSA in the germline V gene. J lost 5 bases, V lost 3 bases, and 6 bases had no gene match. The CDR3 is made up of 16 amino acids. The DNA of the CDR3 is TGTGCCAGCAGCTTCCGAGGGACTAGCGGCAACAATGAGCAGTTCTTC. Translation gives CASSFRGTSGNNEQFF. Combining the CDR3 with reference TRBV7-2 and TRBJ2-1 gives the whole variable domain GAGVSQSPSNKVTEKGKDVELRCDPISGHTALYWYRQSLGQGLEFLIYFQGNSAPDKSGLPSDRFSAERTGGSVSTLTIQRTQQEDSAVYLCASSFRGTSGNNEQFFGPGTRLTVL.

The chain joins TRBV4-1 to TRBJ1-2, with TRBD1 identical over 12 bases. The CDR3 sequence is 16 residues long. The ends lost 3 bases at V and 4 bases at J; junction bases unmatched: 6. Germline V gene sequence: CDR1 MGHRA, CDR2 YSYEKL. The CDR3 loop is CASSHGTGGRGYGYTF. In DNA, the CDR3 is TGCGCCAGCAGCCACGGGACAGGGGGCCGTGGCTATGGCTACACCTTC.

The V gene is TRBV9, the J gene TRBJ2-1, with a weak D call TRBD2 (5 bases). This CDR3 contains 13 residues. Deletions cut 4 bases from V and 8 bases from J, with 13 bases between. Germline loops: CDR1 SGDLS, CDR2 YYNGEE. CDR3 nucleotide sequence: TGTGCCAGCAGCCCTAGCCTCCGCGATGAGCAGTTCTTC. This sequence encodes CASSPSLRDEQFF. The full variable domain, with the rest looked up from reference TRBV9 and TRBJ2-1, is DSGVTQTPKHLITATGQRVTLRCSPRSGDLSVYWYQQSLDQGLQFLIQYYNGEERAKGNILERFSAQQFPDLHSELNLSSLELGDSALYFCASSPSLRDEQFFGPGTRLTVL.